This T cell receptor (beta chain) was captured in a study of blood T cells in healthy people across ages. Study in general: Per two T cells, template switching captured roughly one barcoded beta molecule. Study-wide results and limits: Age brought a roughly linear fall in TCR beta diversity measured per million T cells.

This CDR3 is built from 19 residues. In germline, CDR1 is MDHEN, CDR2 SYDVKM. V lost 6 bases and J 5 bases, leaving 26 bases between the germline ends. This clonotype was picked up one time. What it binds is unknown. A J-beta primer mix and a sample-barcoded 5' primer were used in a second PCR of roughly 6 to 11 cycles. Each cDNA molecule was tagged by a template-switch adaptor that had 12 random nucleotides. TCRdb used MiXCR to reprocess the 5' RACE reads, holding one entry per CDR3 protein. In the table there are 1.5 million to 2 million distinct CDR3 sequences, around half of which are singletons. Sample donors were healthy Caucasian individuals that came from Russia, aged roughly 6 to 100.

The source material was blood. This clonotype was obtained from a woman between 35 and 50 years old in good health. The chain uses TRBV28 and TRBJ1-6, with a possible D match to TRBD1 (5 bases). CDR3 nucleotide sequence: TGTGCCAGCAGAAAATTTATGGGGACCGCCGAGAAGGATAATTCACCCCTCCACTTT. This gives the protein CASRKFMGTAEKDNSPLHF. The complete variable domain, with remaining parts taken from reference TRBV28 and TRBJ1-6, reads DVKVTQSSRYLVKRTGEKVFLECVQDMDHENMFWYRQDPGLGLRLIYFSYDVKMKEKGDIPEGYSVSREKKERFSLILESASTNQTSMYLCASRKFMGTAEKDNSPLHFGNGTRLTVT.